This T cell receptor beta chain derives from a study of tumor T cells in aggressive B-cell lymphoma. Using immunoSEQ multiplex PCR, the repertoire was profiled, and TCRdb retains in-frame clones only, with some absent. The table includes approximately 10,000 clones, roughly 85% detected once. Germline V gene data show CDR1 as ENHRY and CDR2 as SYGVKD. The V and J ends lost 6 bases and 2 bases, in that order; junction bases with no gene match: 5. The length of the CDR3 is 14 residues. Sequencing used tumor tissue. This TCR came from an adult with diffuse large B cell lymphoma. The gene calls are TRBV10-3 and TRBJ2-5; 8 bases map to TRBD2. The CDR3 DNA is TGTGCCATCAGGGGAACTAGCGGACAAGAGACCCAGTACTTC. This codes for CAIRGTSGQETQYF.